The next 27 T cell receptor beta chains were all read from a single sample in a study of sequential checkpoint blockade in melanoma. Documented treatment: randomized to nivolumab then ipilimumab (arm A) or the reverse (arm B). Clones were sequenced by immunoSEQ multiplex PCR, and TCRdb holds only the in-frame ones, with some missing. Of 20,000 to 25,000 clones in the sample, about two thirds were seen once. The material sequenced was CD8+ T cells sorted from blood (inferred from file names), taken from a patient given nivolumab and ipilimumab in sequence. The origin of the receptors is a human donor with melanoma.

The chain combines TRBV5-1 with TRBJ2-7, with 11 bases aligning to TRBD1. The CDR3 is made up of 14 amino acids. The junction had 5 bases not matched to a gene; V was cut back by 5 bases and J by 4 bases. CDR1 is SGHRS and CDR2 is YFSETQ in the germline V gene. For the CDR3, the DNA is TGCGCCAGCAGGCCCGGGACAGGGGGATACGAGCAGTACTTC. Its translation is CASRPGTGGYEQYF.

V usage is TRBV5-6 and J usage is TRBJ1-2, with no clear D. This CDR3 is 12 amino acids long. Germline-derived CDR1 and CDR2 are SGHDT and YYEEEE. V was cut by 4 bases and J by 8 bases, with 12 bases left in between. In nucleotides, the CDR3 is TGTGCCAGCAGCCTTACGGGGTCCGGCTACACCTTC. Translating gives CASSLTGSGYTF. Full variable domain (remainder filled in from reference TRBV5-6 and TRBJ1-2): DAGVTQSPTHLIKTRGQQVTLRCSPKSGHDTVSWYQQALGQGPQFIFQYYEEEERQRGNFPDRFSGHQFPNYSSELNVNALLLGDSALYLCASSLTGSGYTFGSGTRLTVV.

The chain has TRBV19 and TRBJ2-7; D is possibly TRBD2 (5 bases). V was clipped by 1 base and J by 6 bases, with 10 bases between them. The germline V gene has CDR1 LNHDA and CDR2 SQIVND (reference sequence). The CDR3 spans 13 residues. CDR3 DNA: TGTGCCAGTAGTATAGTTAGAGGGATCGAGCAGTACTTC. It codes for CASSIVRGIEQYF.

The chain couples TRBV9 to TRBJ2-1, with D tentatively TRBD1 (5 bases). Germline V gives CDR1 SGDLS, CDR2 YYNGEE. V was pared by 4 bases and J by 5 bases, with 13 bases between. This CDR3 has 14 residues. The CDR3 region is CASSPGNRHNEQFF. For the CDR3, the DNA is TGTGCCAGCAGCCCTGGGAACAGGCACAATGAGCAGTTCTTC. The complete variable domain, with remaining parts taken from reference TRBV9 and TRBJ2-1, reads DSGVTQTPKHLITATGQRVTLRCSPRSGDLSVYWYQQSLDQGLQFLIQYYNGEERAKGNILERFSAQQFPDLHSELNLSSLELGDSALYFCASSPGNRHNEQFFGPGTRLTVL.

This sequence joins TRBV5-6 and TRBJ1-3, with D possibly TRBD1 on 5 matching bases. Germline V gene sequence: CDR1 SGHDT, CDR2 YYEEEE. This CDR3 is 13 amino acids long. V lost 2 bases, J lost 3 bases, and 6 bases lay in between. The CDR3 region is CASSLGVGNTIYF. For the CDR3, the DNA is TGTGCCAGCAGCTTAGGGGTTGGAAACACCATATATTTT.

V usage is TRBV7-3 and J usage is TRBJ2-1, with TRBD2 identical over 10 bases. The CDR3 has 15 amino acids. The V gene end was trimmed by 5 bases and the J gene end by 8 bases; junction bases not matched to a gene: 9. Germline lookup yields CDR1 SGHTA and CDR2 FQGTGA. CDR3 in amino acids: CASSPIAGGRYEQFF. CDR3 coding DNA: TGTGCCAGCAGCCCTATAGCGGGGGGTAGGTATGAGCAGTTCTTC.

The rearrangement joins TRBV9 to TRBJ1-4, with TRBD1 matching over 7 bases. CDR1 SGDLS and CDR2 YYNGEE come from the germline V gene. V dropped 3 bases and J dropped 7; count of bases not matched to a gene: 9. The CDR3 sequence is 15 residues long. CDR3 sequence reads: CASSATGAAFEKLFF. In nucleotides, the CDR3 is TGTGCCAGCAGCGCCACAGGGGCGGCCTTTGAAAAACTGTTTTTT.

This rearrangement joins TRBV7-6 to TRBJ1-1, with a tentative D call TRBD1 (5 bases). The germline V gene encodes CDR1 SGHVS and CDR2 FNYEAQ. V dropped 6 bases and J dropped 5 bases, with 16 bases sitting between them. The CDR3 runs 14 residues. The CDR3 spells CASSKGGARTEAFF. Here the CDR3 DNA reads TGTGCCAGCAGTAAGGGCGGGGCCCGAACTGAAGCTTTCTTT.

V gene TRBV9 combines with J gene TRBJ2-1; possibly TRBD2 for D (7 bases). Germline assignment: CDR1 SGDLS and CDR2 YYNGEE. This CDR3 comprises 12 residues. With 4 bases removed from V and 8 bases from J, the gap between germline ends came to 10 bases. This chain's CDR3 is CASSPGGHEQFF. CDR3 nucleotide sequence: TGTGCCAGCAGCCCGGGGGGCCATGAGCAGTTCTTC.

The V and J genes are TRBV25-1 and TRBJ1-2, with a tentative D call TRBD1 (5 bases). CDR3 size: 14 residues. V lost 6 bases to trimming and J lost 4 bases, with 15 bases between them. Germline lookup yields CDR1 MGHDK and CDR2 SYGVNS. This CDR3 reads CASSPMGGFYGYTF. CDR3 sequence (DNA): TGTGCCAGCAGCCCCATGGGGGGGTTCTATGGCTACACCTTC.

The chain recombines TRBV27 with TRBJ1-6, with 7 positions matching TRBD1. The germline V gene encodes CDR1 MNHEY and CDR2 SMNVEV (reference sequence). V trimming: 7 bases; J trimming: 9 bases; junction bases outside the gene matches: 9. The CDR3 runs to 14 residues. Here the CDR3 reads CASTPPGQLSPLHF. The CDR3 DNA sequence: TGTGCCAGCACCCCTCCGGGACAGCTTTCACCCCTCCACTTT.

This clone was observed a single time. The chain links TRBV5-1 to TRBJ1-2; D unresolved. CDR3 length: 12 residues. Trimming left V 0 bases short and J 6 bases short, with 6 bases between. Germline V gives CDR1 SGHRS, CDR2 YFSETQ. CDR3 residues: CASSLAGDGYTF. CDR3 DNA: TGCGCCAGCAGCTTGGCCGGGGATGGCTACACCTTC.

Turning to this clone: At one end the junction does not follow the germline gene, possibly because of a read error. The chain combines TRBV5-1 with TRBJ2-5; 7 bases are a match to TRBD1. The CDR3 consists of 11 residues. Germline loops: CDR1 SGHRS, CDR2 YFSETQ. The CDR3 protein is CASSLTGDYDF. In DNA, the CDR3 is TGCGCCAGCAGCTTGACAGGGGATTACGACTTC. Together with reference TRBV5-1 and TRBJ2-5, the CDR3 gives the full variable domain: KAGVTQTPRYLIKTRGQQVTLSCSPISGHRSVSWYQQTPGQGLQFLFEYFSETQRNKGNFPGRFSGRQFSNSRSEMNVSTLELGDSALYLCASSLTGDYDFGPGTRLLVL.

The V gene is TRBV5-6, the J gene TRBJ2-1; D is ambiguous. The V and J ends lost 1 base and 12 bases respectively, with 11 bases between them. This CDR3 is 12 amino acids long. Per germline, CDR1 SGHDT and CDR2 YYEEEE. The chain's CDR3 is CASSLLTSRQFF. The CDR3 nucleotides are TGTGCCAGCAGCTTGCTGACATCCCGGCAGTTCTTC.

The gene calls are TRBV4-1 and TRBJ2-1, with TRBD2 identical over 8 bases. The CDR3 runs to 16 residues. J gave up 5 bases and V 0 bases, and 6 bases lay outside the gene matches. Germline CDR1 reads MGHRA; CDR2 reads YSYEKL. The CDR3 region has the DNA TGCGCCAGCAGCCAAGAGACCAGCGGGGGAAACAATGAGCAGTTCTTC. Translating it yields CASSQETSGGNNEQFF.

V and J are TRBV28 and TRBJ2-2, with TRBD1 matching 8 bases. CDR3 size: 16 residues. The germline V gene has CDR1 MDHEN and CDR2 SYDVKM. Losses at the gene ends were 0 bases for V and 1 base for J; bases not matched to a gene: 1. The CDR3 DNA reads TGTGCCAGCAGTTTATGGGACAGGGAGAACACCGGGGAGCTGTTTTTT. Encoded protein: CASSLWDRENTGELFF. The full variable domain, its missing parts supplied by reference TRBV28 and TRBJ2-2, is DVKVTQSSRYLVKRTGEKVFLECVQDMDHENMFWYRQDPGLGLRLIYFSYDVKMKEKGDIPEGYSVSREKKERFSLILESASTNQTSMYLCASSLWDRENTGELFFGEGSRLTVL.

J is TRBJ1-5 and V is TRBV5-6; 7 positions agree with TRBD1. Germline CDR1 and CDR2: SGHDT and YYEEEE. Trimming took 0 bases from V and 6 from J; bases not matched to a gene: 3. CDR3 length: 14 amino acids. The CDR3 loop is CASSLAQGGQPQHF. In nucleotides, the CDR3 is TGTGCCAGCAGCTTGGCGCAGGGGGGTCAGCCCCAGCATTTT.

The chain uses TRBV9 and TRBJ2-5, with 8 bases aligning to TRBD2. Germline V gene lookup returns CDR1 SGDLS and CDR2 YYNGEE. Losses at the gene ends were 4 bases for V and 1 base for J; bases not matched to a gene: 9. The CDR3 spans 16 residues. The DNA of the CDR3 is TGTGCCAGCAGCTCCGGAGGCGGGGGGCTCCAAGAGACCCAGTACTTC. The encoded protein is CASSSGGGGLQETQYF.

The J gene is TRBJ2-7, the V gene TRBV7-9; 9 bases match TRBD1. The CDR3 extends over 14 amino acids. Losses at the gene ends were 3 bases for V and 3 bases for J; bases not matched to a gene: 3. The V gene's germline CDR1 is SEHNR and CDR2 FQNEAQ (reference sequence). For the CDR3, the DNA is TGTGCCAGCAGCTTGGGGGGACAGGGCTACGAGCAGTACGTC. Translation: CASSLGGQGYEQYV.

The chain is built from TRBV6-1 and TRBJ2-1; 8 positions match TRBD1. CDR1 is MNHNS and CDR2 is SASEGT in the germline V gene. With 6 bases clipped from V and 9 bases from J, the junction kept 4 bases outside the gene matches. There are 12 residues in the CDR3. CDR3 DNA: TGTGCCAGCAGGACAGGGGCGGGTGAGCAGTTCTTC. Translation gives CASRTGAGEQFF.

V is TRBV9 and J is TRBJ2-3; 10 bases match TRBD2. Losses at the gene ends were 3 bases for V and 6 bases for J; bases not matched to a gene: 13. CDR1 is SGDLS, CDR2 YYNGEE, per germline. CDR3 length: 17 residues. The CDR3 DNA is TGTGCCAGCAGCGGGAGGCCCCTAGCGGGAGTTCGTGATACGCAGTATTTT. As protein: CASSGRPLAGVRDTQYF.

The chain joins TRBV6-1 to TRBJ1-1, with D unclear. CDR1 and CDR2 (germline): MNHNS, SASEGT. This CDR3 has 14 amino acids. The V end lost 4 bases, the J end lost 7 bases, and 16 bases lay between the germline ends. The chain's CDR3 is CASSGHGRTFEAFF. As DNA, the CDR3 is TGTGCCAGCAGTGGCCACGGACGGACTTTTGAAGCTTTCTTT.

This chain uses TRBV4-3 with TRBJ2-5; 9 nucleotides agree with TRBD2. The CDR3 loop spans 16 amino acids. The germline V gene has CDR1 LGHNA and CDR2 YSLEER. J gave up 0 bases and V 2 bases, and 4 bases lay outside the gene matches. The CDR3 sequence: CASSQIAGVNQETQYF. The CDR3 region has the DNA TGCGCCAGCAGCCAAATAGCGGGGGTAAACCAAGAGACCCAGTACTTC.

In its sample, this clone was seen a few times. The chain employs TRBV19 and TRBJ2-1; D remains unclear. CDR1 and CDR2 from the germline V gene are LNHDA and SQIVND (reference sequence). This CDR3 spans 15 amino acids. V lost 5 bases, J lost 0 bases, and 11 bases lay in between. CDR3 protein: CASSPPRVSYNEQFF. In DNA, the CDR3 is TGTGCCAGTAGTCCCCCTAGAGTCTCCTACAATGAGCAGTTCTTC.

The chain combines TRBV5-4 with TRBJ2-7; D is unclear. CDR3 length equals 14 residues. Germline values: CDR1 SGHNT, CDR2 YYREEE (reference sequence). With 4 bases removed from V and 3 bases from J, the gap between germline ends came to 14 bases. The CDR3 region has the DNA TGTGCCAGCAGCAGATCCGATGCAGGCTACGAGCAGTACTTC. Translating gives CASSRSDAGYEQYF.

The chain employs TRBV5-4 and TRBJ1-6; D call uncertain. Germline CDR1 and CDR2: SGHNT and YYREEE (reference sequence). The V and J ends lost 2 bases and 7 bases respectively, with 4 bases between them. This CDR3 spans 12 amino acids. CDR3: CASSLQNSPLHF. The DNA of the CDR3 is TGTGCCAGCAGCTTACAGAATTCACCCCTCCACTTT.

This clone has only a few counts. V gene TRBV4-3 combines with J gene TRBJ1-3, with D perhaps matching TRBD1 (6 bases). Per the germline V gene, CDR1 is LGHNA and CDR2 is YSLEER. V was trimmed by 1 base and J by 8 bases, leaving 9 bases between them. The CDR3 totals 13 residues. CDR3 sequence (DNA): TGCGCCAGCAGCCAAGTGAAGGGGGACACCATATATTTT. This sequence encodes CASSQVKGDTIYF.